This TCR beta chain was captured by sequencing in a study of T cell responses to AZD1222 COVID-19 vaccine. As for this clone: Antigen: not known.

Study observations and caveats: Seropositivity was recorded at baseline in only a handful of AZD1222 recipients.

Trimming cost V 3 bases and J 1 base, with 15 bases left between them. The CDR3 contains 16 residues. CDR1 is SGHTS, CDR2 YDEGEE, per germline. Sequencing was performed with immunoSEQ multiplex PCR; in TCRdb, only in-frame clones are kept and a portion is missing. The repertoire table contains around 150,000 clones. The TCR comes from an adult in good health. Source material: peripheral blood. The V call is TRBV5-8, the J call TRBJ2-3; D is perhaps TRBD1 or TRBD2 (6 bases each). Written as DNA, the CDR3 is TGTGCCAGCAGCTCCCGAGGGGGGTCAGGCACAGATACGCAGTATTTT. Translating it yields CASSSRGGSGTDTQYF.